A single sample gave rise to the 32 T cell receptor beta chains below, sequenced in a study of identical twins. Using its own MiXCR run on the 5' RACE reads, TCRdb lists one record per CDR3 protein. The sample includes fewer than 900,000 distinct CDR3 sequences, 15% to 20% of them seen just once. The same sample was also used in a study of T cells expressing NK-cell markers.

Sequenced material: PBMCs. The receptor source for this set is a woman between 18 and 30 years old in good health.

In this sample, this clonotype turned up a few times. V usage is TRBV7-2 and J usage is TRBJ2-7; 9 bases align to TRBD2. The CDR3 consists of 14 residues. Germline CDR1 reads SGHTA; CDR2 reads FQGNSA. V dropped 6 bases and J dropped 2; count of bases not matched to a gene: 5. The CDR3 reads CASRPTSGTYEQYF. The CDR3 DNA sequence: TGTGCCAGCAGACCGACTAGCGGCACCTACGAGCAGTACTTC.

This clonotype was observed at least ten times. The chain uses TRBV5-5 and TRBJ2-1; 11 nucleotides match TRBD2. The ends lost 0 bases at V and 12 bases at J; junction bases unmatched: 5. The CDR3 contains 14 residues. The V gene's germline CDR1 is SGHKS and CDR2 YYEKEE (reference sequence). The CDR3 DNA reads as TGTGCCAGCAGCTTGGGTAGCGGGAGGGCCGGGCAGTTCTTC. Amino acids: CASSLGSGRAGQFF.

The V call is TRBV30, the J call TRBJ2-1; D is ambiguous. This CDR3 has 8 amino acids. Germline loops: CDR1 GTSNPN, CDR2 SVGIG (reference sequence). Trimming removed 5 bases at V and 12 bases at J, with 5 bases between. Here the CDR3 DNA reads TGTGCCTGGGTCGTGCAGTTCTTC. Protein sequence: CAWVVQFF.

This clonotype has just a few counts. CDR3 in DNA: TGCAGTGCTAGAGATGCCGGAGGCCTGTTAGATACGCAGTATTTT. This gives the protein CSARDAGGLLDTQYF. The rearrangement uses TRBV20-1 and TRBJ2-3, with TRBD2 as a possible D gene (5 bases). The germline V and J ends were trimmed by 0 bases and 5 bases, with 15 bases remaining between them. Germline-derived CDR1 and CDR2 are DFQATT and SNEGSKA (reference sequence). The CDR3 is 15 residues long.

There are a few counts of this clonotype. CDR3 loop: CASRPTSGGAGEQFF. In nucleotides, the CDR3 is TGTGCCAGCAGACCCACTAGCGGGGGGGCCGGTGAGCAGTTCTTC. The chain uses TRBV6-1 and TRBJ2-1; 13 nucleotides align to TRBD2. This CDR3 is built from 15 residues. Trimming took 6 bases from V and 9 from J; bases not matched to a gene: 8. CDR1 MNHNS and CDR2 SASEGT come from the germline V gene.

CDR3 bases: TGCAGCGTTGATTCGGAGAACACCGGGGAGCTGTTTTTT. This translates into CSVDSENTGELFF. The rearrangement joins TRBV29-1 to TRBJ2-2, with D uncertain. Germline lookup yields CDR1 SQVTM and CDR2 ANQGSEA. The V end was cut by 3 bases, the J end by 1 base, with 6 bases between. This CDR3 contains 13 residues.

This clonotype was seen a handful of times. The J gene is TRBJ1-2, the V gene TRBV2, with a weak D call TRBD1 (6 bases). Trimming removed 3 bases from V and 8 bases from J, with 10 bases in between. There are 12 residues in the CDR3. The V gene's germline CDR1 is SNHLY and CDR2 FYNNEI. CDR3 DNA sequence: TGTGCCAGCAGTGACGGGGGGCTGGGCTACACCTTC. Protein: CASSDGGLGYTF.

This clonotype has only one observation. The CDR3 DNA is TGTGCCAGTAGTATCTTCGGGACTCACCAAGAGACCCAGTACTTC. This translates into CASSIFGTHQETQYF. The rearrangement uses TRBV19 and TRBJ2-5; tentative D call: TRBD2 (6 bases). The germline V gene encodes CDR1 LNHDA and CDR2 SQIVND (reference sequence). The CDR3 covers 15 residues. Trimming cost V 3 bases and J 0 bases, with 11 bases left between them.

This chain joins TRBV5-8 and TRBJ2-1; the D gene is possibly TRBD2 (6 bases). The CDR3 consists of 15 residues. V was clipped by 4 bases and J by 2 bases, with 13 bases between them. Germline V gene sequence: CDR1 SGHTS, CDR2 YDEGEE. The DNA of the CDR3 is TGTGCCAGCAGCACGGGACTGGTGACCTACAATGAGCAGTTCTTC. It specifies CASSTGLVTYNEQFF.

The chain carries TRBV29-1 and TRBJ1-1; TRBD1 aligns across 8 bases. The CDR3 covers 13 residues. With V trimmed by 4 bases and J by 1 base, 2 bases remained unmatched. Germline V CDR1 and CDR2: SQVTM, ANQGSEA. The CDR3 region is CSVGTGTNTEAFF. CDR3 sequence (DNA): TGCAGCGTTGGGACAGGGACGAACACTGAAGCTTTCTTT. Variable domain in full (rest from reference TRBV29-1 and TRBJ1-1): SAVISQKPSRDICQRGTSLTIQCQVDSQVTMMFWYRQQPGQSLTLIATANQGSEATYESGFVIDKFPISRPNLTFSTLTVSNMSPEDSSIYLCSVGTGTNTEAFFGQGTRLTVV.

The V and J genes are TRBV5-5 and TRBJ2-3; D is unclear. Germline lookup yields CDR1 SGHKS and CDR2 YYEKEE (reference sequence). The CDR3 is 15 residues long. V was pared by 0 bases and J by 2 bases, with 10 bases between. The DNA of the CDR3 is TGTGCCAGCAGCTTGGGACACTCGAACACAGATACGCAGTATTTT. This translates into CASSLGHSNTDTQYF.

The V and J genes are TRBV3-1 and TRBJ2-7; 8 nucleotides match TRBD2. The CDR3 totals 14 residues. The germline V gene has CDR1 LGHDT and CDR2 YNNKEL (reference sequence). V trimming: 5 bases; J trimming: 5 bases; junction bases outside the gene matches: 8. The CDR3 loop reads CASSLPGLVHEQYF. DNA for the CDR3: TGTGCCAGCAGCTTACCGGGACTAGTCCACGAGCAGTACTTC.

The table lists this clonotype with a few counts. The rearrangement uses TRBV5-6 and TRBJ2-5; no reliable D call. With 4 bases removed from V and 5 bases from J, the gap between germline ends came to 15 bases. Germline loops: CDR1 SGHDT, CDR2 YYEEEE. The CDR3 has 14 amino acids. The CDR3 is CASSPPGPGETQYF. CDR3 DNA sequence: TGTGCCAGCAGCCCCCCAGGCCCCGGTGAGACCCAGTACTTC.

CDR3 sequence (DNA): TGCGCCAGCAGCTTGGATCCGGGAAACTATGGCTACACCTTC. It yields the protein CASSLDPGNYGYTF. The V and J genes are TRBV5-1 and TRBJ1-2; unclear D gene. This CDR3 spans 14 amino acids. V was shortened by 0 bases and J by 2 bases, with 8 bases between the two germline ends. Germline CDR1 SGHRS, CDR2 YFSETQ.

This clonotype was counted between two and nine times. The chain employs TRBV4-2 and TRBJ2-3; D is unclear. The CDR3 consists of 15 residues. Trimming removed 0 bases from V and 2 bases from J, with 9 bases in between. Germline V gene sequence: CDR1 LGHNA, CDR2 YNFKEQ. CDR3 sequence (DNA): TGTGCCAGCAGCCAAGAAGACTTACTCACAGATACGCAGTATTTT. Translated, it gives CASSQEDLLTDTQYF.

There are many counts of this clonotype. V is TRBV12-3 or TRBV12-4 and J is TRBJ2-1; D remains unclear. The V and J ends lost 3 bases and 8 bases respectively, with 17 bases between them. This CDR3 is 15 amino acids long. The CDR3 sequence is CASSFRSPSEHEQFF. CDR3 nucleotides: TGTGCCAGCAGTTTCCGGTCCCCTTCGGAACATGAGCAGTTCTTC.

The chain uses TRBV7-9 and TRBJ2-7, with 9 nucleotides matching TRBD1. The V gene end was trimmed by 5 bases and the J gene end by 2 bases; junction bases not matched to a gene: 13. Germline V lookup: CDR1 SEHNR, CDR2 FQNEAQ (reference sequence). This CDR3 has 17 amino acids. CDR3 sequence reads: CASSPRLPGQGAYEQYF. The CDR3 DNA is TGTGCCAGCAGCCCTAGATTACCGGGACAGGGAGCCTACGAGCAGTACTTC.

This clonotype was seen a handful of times. V usage is TRBV7-6 and J usage is TRBJ1-1; a possible D gene is TRBD1 (6 bases). Germline assignment: CDR1 SGHVS and CDR2 FNYEAQ. Trimming stripped 2 bases from V and 0 bases from J, with 13 bases between. The CDR3 has 16 residues. The CDR3 protein is CASSLIGGRVNTEAFF. CDR3 sequence (DNA): TGTGCCAGCAGCTTAATCGGGGGGCGAGTGAACACTGAAGCTTTCTTT.

This clonotype occurred once. The V gene is TRBV11-2, the J gene TRBJ2-1; perhaps TRBD2 as D (5 bases). Germline-derived CDR1 and CDR2 are SGHAT and FQNNGV. V lost 2 bases and J 0 bases, leaving 14 bases between the germline ends. This CDR3 comprises 17 residues. CDR3 sequence: CASSLYRAASSYNEQFF. The DNA for the CDR3 is TGTGCCAGCAGCTTATATCGAGCGGCCAGCTCCTACAATGAGCAGTTCTTC.

This chain connects TRBV12-3 or TRBV12-4 to TRBJ2-5; 9 bases fit TRBD2. The CDR3 sequence is 14 residues long. After removal of 6 bases from V and 5 bases from J, the junction contained 7 bases not matched to a gene. The CDR3 bases are TGTGCCAGCAGAGGTAGCGGGAGTTTGGAGACCCAGTACTTC. It is translated as CASRGSGSLETQYF.

This chain links TRBV10-3 with TRBJ2-7, with 11 bases that match TRBD1. V was clipped by 3 bases and J by 3 bases; unmatched bases: 7. Germline-derived CDR1 and CDR2 are ENHRY and SYGVKD. The CDR3 covers 16 residues. The CDR3 reads CAISESRDRGNYEQYF. DNA of the CDR3: TGTGCCATCAGTGAATCCCGGGACAGGGGGAACTACGAGCAGTACTTC.

Only a few counts were recorded for this clonotype. The V call is TRBV7-2, the J call TRBJ2-7, with D perhaps matching TRBD1 (5 bases). Germline CDR1 reads SGHTA; CDR2 reads FQGNSA. The CDR3 covers 16 residues. V was shortened by 3 bases and J by 3 bases, with 18 bases between the two germline ends. The CDR3 coding sequence is TGTGCCAGCAGCTTCCGTGGGGTTACAGGAAGCTACGAGCAGTACTTC. It translates to CASSFRGVTGSYEQYF. The full variable domain, its missing parts supplied by reference TRBV7-2 and TRBJ2-7, is GAGVSQSPSNKVTEKGKDVELRCDPISGHTALYWYRQSLGQGLEFLIYFQGNSAPDKSGLPSDRFSAERTGGSVSTLTIQRTQQEDSAVYLCASSFRGVTGSYEQYFGPGTRLTVT.

This clonotype was detected only a few times. CDR3 in amino acids: CASTPGVGYTIYF. CDR3 coding DNA: TGTGCCAGCACCCCTGGGGTCGGTTACACCATATATTTT. V gene TRBV6-1 combines with J gene TRBJ1-3, with D hard to call. In germline, CDR1 is MNHNS, CDR2 SASEGT. Trimming took off 7 bases at V and 8 bases at J, with 15 bases between the two ends. This CDR3 spans 13 amino acids.

There are a few counts of this clonotype. This sequence joins TRBV20-1 and TRBJ2-4, with TRBD2 matching 12 bases. The V gene end was trimmed by 6 bases and the J gene end by 4 bases; junction bases not matched to a gene: 7. The CDR3 sequence is 15 residues long. Germline CDR1 DFQATT, CDR2 SNEGSKA (reference sequence). The CDR3 region has the DNA TGCAGTGCGGGAACTAGCGGGGGGACTAAAAACATTCAGTACTTC. Encoded protein: CSAGTSGGTKNIQYF.

This clonotype turned up a few times. J is TRBJ2-5 and V is TRBV24-1, with D maybe TRBD2 (6 bases). Germline lookup yields CDR1 KGHDR and CDR2 SFDVKD. The germline V and J ends were trimmed by 4 bases and 8 bases, with 16 bases remaining between them. The length of the CDR3 is 14 residues. The CDR3 sequence: CATSDPGTQKTQYF. The DNA for the CDR3 is TGTGCCACCAGTGACCCCGGGACTCAGAAAACCCAGTACTTC.

The chain couples TRBV7-9 to TRBJ2-7; TRBD1 is a possible D gene (6 bases). Germline V gene sequence: CDR1 SEHNR, CDR2 FQNEAQ (reference sequence). V was trimmed by 3 bases and J by 3 bases, leaving 18 bases between them. The CDR3 spans 16 residues. Here the CDR3 reads CASSLWGRSGFYEQYF. As DNA, the CDR3 is TGTGCCAGCAGCTTGTGGGGGCGATCGGGGTTCTACGAGCAGTACTTC.

The chain uses TRBV6-1 and TRBJ1-1, with D hard to call. CDR1 and CDR2 from the germline V gene are MNHNS and SASEGT. The CDR3 consists of 14 residues. The ends were cut back, 7 bases at V and 1 base at J, with 13 bases in the middle. The CDR3 DNA reads TGTGCCAGCATTCCGGAACCCCAGAACACTGAAGCTTTCTTT. This gives the protein CASIPEPQNTEAFF.

V usage is TRBV2 and J usage is TRBJ2-1; tentative D call: TRBD2 (5 bases). The CDR3 is made up of 13 amino acids. Germline CDR1 reads SNHLY; CDR2 reads FYNNEI. Trimming shortened V by 6 bases and J by 4 bases, and 10 bases separated the two germline ends. DNA for the CDR3: TGTGCCAGCAGCGCCCCGGGGTACAATGAGCAGTTCTTC. Translated, it gives CASSAPGYNEQFF.

In its sample, this clonotype was seen once. V and J are TRBV20-1 and TRBJ2-7; 9 bases fit TRBD1. CDR3 length: 14 residues. Unmatched junction bases numbered 7, after V lost 3 bases and J lost 4 bases. Germline V gene data show CDR1 as DFQATT and CDR2 as SNEGSKA (reference sequence). The CDR3 is CSARAGTGWYEQYF. DNA of the CDR3: TGCAGTGCTAGGGCCGGGACAGGGTGGTACGAGCAGTACTTC.

This clonotype was found a few times. The chain combines TRBV12-3 or TRBV12-4 with TRBJ2-7; weak D call: TRBD2 (5 bases). The CDR3 length is 13 residues. Trimming removed 2 bases from V and 5 bases from J, with 10 bases in between. CDR3 nucleotides: TGTGCCAGCAGTTTACGTGGGAGCCACGAGCAGTACTTC. Its protein is CASSLRGSHEQYF.

At least ten counts were recorded for this clonotype. J is TRBJ2-1 and V is TRBV7-9; D is uncertain. V lost 6 bases and J 5 bases, leaving 8 bases between the germline ends. The CDR3 length is 12 residues. The V gene's germline CDR1 is SEHNR and CDR2 FQNEAQ (reference sequence). CDR3 loop: CASSPGHNEQFF. The CDR3, as DNA: TGTGCCAGCAGTCCTGGACACAATGAGCAGTTCTTC.

In its sample, this clonotype was seen a few times. The chain employs TRBV9 and TRBJ2-3, with D perhaps TRBD1 or TRBD2 (5 bases each). Trimming took 2 bases from V and 7 from J, leaving 23 bases between them. From germline, CDR1 is SGDLS and CDR2 YYNGEE. The CDR3 extends over 17 amino acids. The CDR3 DNA reads as TGTGCCAGCAGCGTTAGCCTACTAGGGGTGGGTGGAAATACGCAGTATTTT. It specifies CASSVSLLGVGGNTQYF.